This T cell receptor beta chain appears in the sequencing data of a study of shared clonotypes between healthy human individuals. Study details: Donors had three CD4 naive, three CD4 memory, two CD8 naive and one CD8 memory plate apiece.

CDR1 is SGHRS and CDR2 is YFSETQ in the germline V gene. J gave up 8 bases and V 1 base, and 9 bases lay outside the gene matches. The CDR3 sequence is 16 residues long. Study results and caveats: Clonotypes not shared had lower generation probabilities than those common to all four donors.

Comments on this clone: Its matching antigen is unknown.

Sequenced by immunoSEQ multiplex PCR; TCRdb stores in-frame clones only, minus some. The sample lists over a million clones, roughly 98% occurring once. The specimen sequenced was naive CD4+ T cells sorted from blood. Stated subset: CD45RA+ positively selected. The chain has TRBV5-1 and TRBJ1-4; TRBD1 aligns across 9 bases. This clonotype was obtained from a man aged 25 to 40 in good health. The CDR3 DNA is TGCGCCAGCAGCTTGATGGAGGGACAGGGACCAGAAAAACTGTTTTTT. It yields the protein CASSLMEGQGPEKLFF.